This T cell receptor beta chain stems from a study of T cell responses to AZD1222 COVID-19 vaccine. As for this clone: What it recognizes is unknown.

Study-wide results and caveats: The donors showed a predominance of white British ancestry and of females, with possible underestimation of clonal diversity. Spike was spanned by vaccine-associated CD4 TCRs, which were dominant at 160-218 and 743-854. Scientists sampled the repertoires only once the peak T cell response had passed. Reports say nearly half of spike-specific TCRs go after unmutated variant regions.

The method was immunoSEQ multiplex PCR; TCRdb's version includes in-frame clones alone and lacks a portion of them. The sample has about 140,000 clones, 93% seen once. Germline values: CDR1 LNHDA, CDR2 SQIVND (reference sequence). The CDR3 has 21 amino acids. Trimming removed 8 bases from V and 2 bases from J; junction bases left unmatched: 27. The sequenced sample was peripheral blood, obtained on day 0 of MenACWY control vaccination. This TCR derives from an adult in good health. The chain combines TRBV19 with TRBJ1-5, with 7 bases aligning to TRBD1. The CDR3 sequence: CASLLNKREGDRESGNQPQHF. The CDR3 coding sequence is TGTGCCAGTCTCCTGAATAAAAGAGAGGGCGACAGGGAATCCGGCAATCAGCCCCAGCATTTT.